Reported below is one TCR beta chain. The clone's antigen remains unknown. CDR1 SEHNR and CDR2 FQNEAQ were looked up in the germline V gene (reference sequence). Taken from cysteine to phenylalanine, the CDR3 has 15 residues. The DNA sequence is not available. This sample was included in a study of CXCR3-negative and CXCR3-positive naive CD8 T cells (dated by TCRdb to 2018 to 2020). With respect to the entire study: In total, 110 million to 150 million TRB reads were obtained, corresponding to roughly 1.5 +/- 0.3 million reads per library. Data from around 11 donors, pooled across two independent experiments, went into the diversity and physicochemical repertoire analyses. The TRBV-TRBJ cluster analysis covered naive subsets from about 5 donors and memory cells from 3 donors. Study-wide findings and limitations: Similar TRBV-TRBJ usage was shown by naive CXCR3-negative and CXCR3-positive cells from the same donor, whereas distinct patterns were shown by memory cells. Because surface CD5, which is linked to self-reactivity in mice, was comparable between the naive subsets, TCR interaction strength was also inferred from TRB CDR3 physicochemical properties. Because CXCR3 expression was partially decreased after cryopreservation, freshly isolated PBMCs were used for most assays. Repertoire diversity was comparably high in both naive subsets but much lower in memory CD8+ T cells. TRB CDR3s from CXCR3-positive naive cells showed higher hydrophobicity (lower Kidera factor 4), lower energy, and higher strength and volume indices than CXCR3-negative naive cells.

For each CD8+ T cell subset, flow sorting was done in triplicate, and about 300,000 cells per subset went directly into RLT lysis buffer. To keep memory contaminants out, a stringent definition of naive CD8+ T cells was applied: CD45RO-CCR7+CD27+CD95-. Peripheral blood mononuclear cells were isolated from buffy coats by standard density gradient centrifugation. A FACSAria III was used to flow-sort naive CD8+ T cells into CXCR3-negative and CXCR3-positive populations. Total RNA was extracted from sorted cells with an RNeasy Mini Kit. TCRdb lists the instrument as NextSeq 550. The Human TCR Profiling Kit (MiLaboratory) was used to make UMI-labeled 5' RACE TRB cDNA libraries. The full amount of extracted RNA was used for cDNA synthesis, and the full amount of resulting cDNA was used for PCR amplification. Libraries were prepared in parallel using an identical number of PCR cycles. The authors processed their data as follows. With a minimum of two reads required per UMI, MIGEC and MiXCR pulled out about 50,000 +/- 10,000 unique UMI-labeled TRB cDNA molecules from each library. An average of around 40,000 +/- 10,000 functional in-frame TRB CDR3 nucleotide clonotypes without stop codons was found per library. After downsampling to 5000 UMI-labeled TRB molecules per sample, diversity metrics such as normalized Shannon-Wiener and Chao1 were calculated in VDJtools. Clonotype-size-weighted physicochemical properties of the central five CDR3 residues (interaction energy, strength, volume and Kidera factor 4) were computed in VDJtools. TCRdb reprocessed the raw reads; every CDR3 protein sequence is a single record, and DNA is not supplied. In this record, the V and J calls reflect TCRdb's handling and not the investigators' own analysis. The sample's own table lists about 89,000 distinct CDR3 sequences. The ten most abundant clones make up approximately 0.5% of the sample.

This chain is built from TRBV7-9 and TRBJ1-6. This TCR derives from a human donor in good health. Some clones in this sample may be carry-over from other donors' samples. Specimen: naive CXCR3+ CD8+ T cells from blood. The label giving this sample's cell subset or site can be read as: CD45RO-CCR7+CD27+CD95- naive CD8+ T cells expressing CXCR3 (TNR3+). The CDR3 corresponds to CASSRGGSYNSPLHF.